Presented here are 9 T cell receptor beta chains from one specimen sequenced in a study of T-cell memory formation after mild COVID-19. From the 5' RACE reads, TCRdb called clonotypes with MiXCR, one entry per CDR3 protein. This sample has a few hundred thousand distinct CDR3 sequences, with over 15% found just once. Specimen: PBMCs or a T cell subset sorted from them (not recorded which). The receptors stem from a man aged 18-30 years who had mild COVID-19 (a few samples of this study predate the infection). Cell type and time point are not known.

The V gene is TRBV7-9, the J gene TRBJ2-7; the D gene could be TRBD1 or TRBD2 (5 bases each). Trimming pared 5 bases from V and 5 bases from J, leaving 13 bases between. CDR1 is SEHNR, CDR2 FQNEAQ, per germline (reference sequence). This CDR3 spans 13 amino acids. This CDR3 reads CASSMGPGNEQYV. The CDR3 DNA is TGTGCCAGCAGCATGGGGCCGGGGAACGAGCAGTACGTC.

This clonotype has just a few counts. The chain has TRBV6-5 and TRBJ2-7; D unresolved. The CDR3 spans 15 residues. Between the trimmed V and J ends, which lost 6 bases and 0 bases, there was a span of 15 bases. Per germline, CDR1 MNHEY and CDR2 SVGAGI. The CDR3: CASSPEMADSYEQYF. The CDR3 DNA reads TGTGCCAGCAGCCCCGAAATGGCAGACTCCTACGAGCAGTACTTC.

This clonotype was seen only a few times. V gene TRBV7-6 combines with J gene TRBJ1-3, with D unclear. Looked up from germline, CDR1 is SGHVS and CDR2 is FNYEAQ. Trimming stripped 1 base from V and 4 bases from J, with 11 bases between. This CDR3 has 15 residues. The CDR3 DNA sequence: TGTGCCAGCAGCTTAGGGCCCGCTCCCGGAAACACCATATATTTT. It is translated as CASSLGPAPGNTIYF.

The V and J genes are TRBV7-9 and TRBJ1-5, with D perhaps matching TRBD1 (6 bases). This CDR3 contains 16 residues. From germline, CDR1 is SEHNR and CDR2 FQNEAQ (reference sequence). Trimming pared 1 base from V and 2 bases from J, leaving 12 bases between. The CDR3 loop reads CASSLGAGAGNQPQHF. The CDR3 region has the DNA TGTGCCAGCAGCTTAGGGGCAGGGGCCGGCAATCAGCCCCAGCATTTT.

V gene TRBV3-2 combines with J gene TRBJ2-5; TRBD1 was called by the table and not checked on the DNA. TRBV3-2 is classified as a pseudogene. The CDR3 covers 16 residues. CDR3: CASSQGSEQGAETQYF. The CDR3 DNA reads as TGTGCCAGCAGCCAAGGATCTGAACAGGGGGCAGAGACCCAGTACTTC.

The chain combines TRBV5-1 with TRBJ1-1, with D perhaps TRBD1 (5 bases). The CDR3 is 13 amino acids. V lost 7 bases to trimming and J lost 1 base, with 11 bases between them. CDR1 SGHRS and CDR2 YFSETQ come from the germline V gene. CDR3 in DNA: TGCGCCAGCGCCATACAGGAGAACACTGAAGCTTTCTTT. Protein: CASAIQENTEAFF.

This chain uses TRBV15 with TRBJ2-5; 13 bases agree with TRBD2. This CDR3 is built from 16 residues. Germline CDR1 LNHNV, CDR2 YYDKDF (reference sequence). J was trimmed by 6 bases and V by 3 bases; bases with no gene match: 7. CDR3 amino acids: CATSRAGTSGAKTQYF. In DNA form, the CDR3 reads TGTGCCACCAGCAGGGCTGGGACTAGCGGGGCGAAGACCCAGTACTTC.

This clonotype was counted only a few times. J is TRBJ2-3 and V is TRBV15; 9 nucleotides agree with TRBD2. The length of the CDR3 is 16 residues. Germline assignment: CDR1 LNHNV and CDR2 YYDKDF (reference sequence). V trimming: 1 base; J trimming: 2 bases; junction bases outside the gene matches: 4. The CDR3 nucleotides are TGTGCCACCAGCAGAGGGGCGGGGGGGTTCACAGATACGCAGTATTTT. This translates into CATSRGAGGFTDTQYF.

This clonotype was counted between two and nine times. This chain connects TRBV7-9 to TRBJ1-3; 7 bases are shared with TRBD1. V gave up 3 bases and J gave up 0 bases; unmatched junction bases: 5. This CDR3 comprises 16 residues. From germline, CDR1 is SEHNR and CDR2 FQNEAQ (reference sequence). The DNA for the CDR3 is TGTGCCAGCAGCTTTTCCACAGGGGACTCTGGAAACACCATATATTTT. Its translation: CASSFSTGDSGNTIYF.